Listed here is a single T cell receptor (beta chain). The naive CD8 population came from CD45RO-negative cells selected for CCR7, without terminally differentiated effector memory CD45RA+ cells. Every donor, a Caucasian adult, lived in Nashville, Tennessee. Germline-derived CDR1 and CDR2 are PRHDT and FYEKMQ (reference sequence). CDR3 length: 12 residues. V lost 6 bases, J lost 9 bases, and 3 bases stayed unmatched. This sample stems from a study of shared clonotypes between healthy human individuals. Some clones are missing from TCRdb's copy, which holds only in-frame ones; the method was immunoSEQ multiplex PCR. The data hold around 1.9 million clones, with approximately 92% observed a single time.

The TCR originated in a man between 18 and 29 years old in good health. Some clones in this sample may be carry-over from other donors' samples. The sequencing input was naive CD8+ T cells from PBMCs. The chain employs TRBV13 and TRBJ2-1; 9 bases map to TRBD2. CDR3 sequence (DNA): TGTGCCAGCAGTAGTAGCGGGAGTGAGCAGTTCTTC. This codes for CASSSSGSEQFF. The full variable domain, completed using reference TRBV13 and TRBJ2-1, is AAGVIQSPRHLIKEKRETATLKCYPIPRHDTVYWYQQGPGQDPQFLISFYEKMQSDKGSIPDRFSAQQFSDYHSELNMSSLELGDSALYFCASSSSGSEQFFGPGTRLTVL.